Detailed here is one TCR beta chain. This clonotype was seen repeatedly, ten times or more. The antigen it recognizes is unknown. The record has no base qualities; no much larger clone is one base away. Lymph node samples came from the axillary draining lymph nodes of breast cancer patients. The data originate from a study of breast tumors, draining lymph nodes, adjacent tissues (dated by TCRdb to about 2016). Broadly, across the study: Breast cancer patients provided tumor, adjacent nontumor tissue and axillary lymph nodes, and the study compared the TCR beta repertoires across these three sources. In human breast cancer, the study set out to assess how tumor, surrounding tissue and draining lymph node repertoires relate to one another and whether T cells might be exchanged between them. Summary of the overall study and its limitations: The conclusion that tumor T cells originate in lymph nodes was presented as consistent with a hypothesis rather than as directly demonstrated. Tumor T-cell repertoires showed less diversity than lymph node repertoires and more diversity than nontumor tissue repertoires, and tumor T-cell repertoires showed preferential V and J gene usage. The data were considered consistent with the idea that most tumor T cells come from the lymph node and then expand in tumor tissue. Tumor and nontumor tissue repertoires were found to be significantly more similar in luminal-like than in basal-like breast cancer.

Data came from an Illumina HiSeq 2000. TCR beta chain libraries were generated through multiplex PCR amplification. High-throughput sequencing was used to analyze the amplified TCR beta chain products. TCRdb's own reprocessing of the public reads used fastp at Q25 and MiXCR and kept productive beta chains. One record per CDR3 amino acid sequence lists the most common genes and DNA. Within this sample are hundreds of thousands of distinct CDR3 sequences, with roughly 32% of them counted one time only. The ten largest clones take up around 1.4% of the sample. This sequence was found in a female donor with breast cancer. Some clones in this sample may be carry-over from other donors' samples. The sample comprised axillary lymph node tissue.

In nucleotides, the sequence is TGTGCCAGCAGCCCATCGCTAGCGGGAGGGCCAGGTGAGCAGTTCTTC. This is translated as CASSPSLAGGPGEQFF. The rearranged chain carries TRBV4-2 and TRBJ2-1, with TRBD2 matching 12 junction bases. CDR1 and CDR2 (LGHNA, YNFKEQ) derive from the germline V gene. The CDR3, from cysteine to phenylalanine, totals 16 residues. Just the 48-base CDR3 DNA is kept, in frame starting at base 1. Germline trimming amounts to 4 bases on V and 9 bases on J, with 10 as the count of junction bases outside the gene matches.